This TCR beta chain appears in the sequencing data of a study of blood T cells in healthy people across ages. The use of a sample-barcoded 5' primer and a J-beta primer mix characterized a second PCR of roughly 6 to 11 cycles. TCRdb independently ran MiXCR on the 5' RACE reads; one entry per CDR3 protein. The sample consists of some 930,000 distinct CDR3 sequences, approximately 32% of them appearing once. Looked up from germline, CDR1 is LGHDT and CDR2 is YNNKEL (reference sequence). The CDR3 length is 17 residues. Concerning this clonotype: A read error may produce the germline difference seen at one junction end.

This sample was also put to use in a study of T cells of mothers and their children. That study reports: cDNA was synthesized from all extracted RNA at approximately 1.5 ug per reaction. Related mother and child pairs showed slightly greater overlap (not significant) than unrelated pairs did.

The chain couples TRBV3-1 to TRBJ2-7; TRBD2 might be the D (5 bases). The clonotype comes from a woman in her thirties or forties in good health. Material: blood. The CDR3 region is CASSQGPAASFIYGQYF. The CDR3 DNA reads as TGTGCCAGCAGCCAAGGTCCCGCGGCTAGCTTCATCTACGGGCAGTACTTC.